This TCR beta chain appears in the sequencing data of a study of cytomegalovirus exposure and HLA in healthy donors. As for the study in general: A later analysis reported the same platform for the 90 to 150 validation repertoires and the 666 first-cohort repertoires.

Study-level points and caveats: A few chains tied to CMV proved CMV antigen-specific in vitro. Subsequent analysis showed first-cohort TCR clusters tending to co-occur in 120 validation repertoires. Reports described diagnosis of cytomegalovirus status by the classifier as highly specific and sensitive.

The protocol was immunoSEQ multiplex PCR, while the TCRdb copy is restricted to in-frame clones and leaves out a portion. The sample lists 150,000 to 200,000 clones; roughly 86% were seen once. The germline V gene encodes CDR1 SGHKS and CDR2 YYEKEE (reference sequence). Trimming cost V 4 bases and J 4 bases, with 14 bases left between them. The CDR3 spans 15 residues. As for this clone: Its matching antigen is unknown.

The sample taken for sequencing was PBMCs. The receptor was isolated from a woman aged 18 to 35 in good health and CMV-seronegative. The rearrangement uses TRBV5-5 and TRBJ2-2, with D perhaps matching TRBD1 (6 bases). The CDR3: CASSSTGSGTGELFF. CDR3 bases: TGTGCCAGCAGCAGTACAGGGTCGGGCACCGGGGAGCTGTTTTTT.